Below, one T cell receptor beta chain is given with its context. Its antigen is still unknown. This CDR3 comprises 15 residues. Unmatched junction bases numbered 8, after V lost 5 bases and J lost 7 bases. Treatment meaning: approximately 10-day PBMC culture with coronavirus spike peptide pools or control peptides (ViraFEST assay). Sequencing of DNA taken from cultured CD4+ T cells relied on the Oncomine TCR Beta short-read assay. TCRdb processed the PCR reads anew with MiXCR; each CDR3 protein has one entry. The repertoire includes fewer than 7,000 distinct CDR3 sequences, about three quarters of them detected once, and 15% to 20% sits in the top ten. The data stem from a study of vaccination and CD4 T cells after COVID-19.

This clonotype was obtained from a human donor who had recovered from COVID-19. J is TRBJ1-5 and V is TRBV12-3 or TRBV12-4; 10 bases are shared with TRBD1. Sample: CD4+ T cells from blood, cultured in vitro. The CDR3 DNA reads TGTGCCAGCAGTCCCGGGGACAGGGGTGGACAGCCCCAGCATTTT. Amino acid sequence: CASSPGDRGGQPQHF.